These 20 T cell receptor beta chains were sequenced from one sample in a study of blood T cell repertoires in COVID-19. Data came from immunoSEQ multiplex PCR; TCRdb stores just in-frame clones and leaves some out. The data show a few hundred thousand clones, about nine tenths seen once. The sample was PBMCs or T cells enriched from blood (not recorded which). The receptors here all came from a woman aged 30 to 39 who had recovered from COVID-19.

V gene TRBV29-1 combines with J gene TRBJ1-3; D might be TRBD1 (5 bases). The germline V gene encodes CDR1 SQVTM and CDR2 ANQGSEA. The CDR3 is 13 amino acids. Trimming removed 2 bases from V and 3 bases from J, with 8 bases in between. The CDR3 nucleotides are TGCAGCGTTGAATTGGGACTTGGAAACACCATATATTTT. Its protein is CSVELGLGNTIYF.

The chain carries TRBV6-1 and TRBJ2-7, with D possibly matching TRBD2 (5 bases). The ends were cut back, 3 bases at V and 3 bases at J, with 12 bases in the middle. The CDR3 totals 14 residues. CDR1 and CDR2 (germline): MNHNS, SASEGT. The CDR3, as DNA: TGTGCCAGCAGTGAGGAGCCCGGGGTCTACGAGCAGTACTTC. This gives the protein CASSEEPGVYEQYF.

The rearrangement links TRBV6-5 to TRBJ1-2; D is perhaps TRBD1 (6 bases). Trimming removed 6 bases from V and 2 bases from J, with 16 bases in between. Germline V gene data show CDR1 as MNHEY and CDR2 as SVGAGI. This CDR3 region has 15 residues. The CDR3 loop reads CASSNHGGQNYGYTF. The CDR3 DNA is TGTGCCAGCAGCAACCACGGGGGGCAGAACTATGGCTACACCTTC.

The V gene is TRBV6-2 or TRBV6-3, the J gene TRBJ1-2; D gene ambiguous. The CDR3 has 15 residues. The V end was cut by 5 bases, the J end by 5 bases, with 18 bases between. The germline V gene encodes CDR1 MNHEY and CDR2 SVGEGT. CDR3 in DNA: TGTGCCAGCAGTCCCATACCAGGCTCACTGTATGGCTACACCTTC. Protein product: CASSPIPGSLYGYTF.

This clone was seen only a few times. This chain connects TRBV19 to TRBJ1-5; TRBD1 matches at 7 bases. This CDR3 has 17 amino acids. V lost 3 bases and J lost 4; bases outside the gene matches: 12. Looked up from germline, CDR1 is LNHDA and CDR2 is SQIVND (reference sequence). The chain's CDR3 is CASSIIRGLKGNQPQHF. CDR3 DNA: TGTGCCAGTAGTATCATTAGGGGGCTAAAGGGGAATCAGCCCCAGCATTTT.

The chain links TRBV19 to TRBJ1-2; D perhaps matches TRBD1 (6 bases). Trimming took 7 bases from V and 4 from J, leaving 16 bases between them. There are 14 residues in the CDR3. Germline V lookup: CDR1 LNHDA, CDR2 SQIVND (reference sequence). CDR3 sequence reads: CASKLGQSPYGYTF. CDR3 bases: TGTGCCAGTAAGCTTGGACAGAGCCCCTATGGCTACACCTTC. Full variable domain (missing parts from reference TRBV19 and TRBJ1-2): DGGITQSPKYLFRKEGQNVTLSCEQNLNHDAMYWYRQDPGQGLRLIYYSQIVNDFQKGDIAEGYSVSREKKESFPLTVTSAQKNPTAFYLCASKLGQSPYGYTFGSGTRLTVV.

The chain links TRBV29-1 to TRBJ2-7, with D maybe TRBD2 (5 bases). The CDR3 contains 11 residues. The V gene lost 5 bases and the J gene lost 7 bases, with 12 bases spanning the gap. CDR1 and CDR2 (germline): SQVTM, ANQGSEA. Written as DNA, the CDR3 is TGCAGCGTTCGGACTGCGGAAGAGCAGTACTTC. The encoded protein is CSVRTAEEQYF.

The rearrangement joins TRBV28 to TRBJ2-1; 8 positions agree with TRBD2. The CDR3 sequence is 15 residues long. V shed 4 bases and J 9 bases; nucleotides not matched to a gene: 11. CDR1 MDHEN and CDR2 SYDVKM come from the germline V gene. CDR3 DNA sequence: TGTGCCAGCAGTTCCCCCAGCGGGAGCGGATTTGAGCAGTTCTTC. This encodes CASSSPSGSGFEQFF.

This rearrangement joins TRBV7-2 to TRBJ2-3, with unresolved D. The CDR3 totals 15 residues. Germline V gives CDR1 SGHTA, CDR2 FQGNSA. The germline V and J ends were trimmed by 4 bases and 1 base, with 12 bases remaining between them. CDR3 sequence: CASSSRLLGTDTQYF. The CDR3 DNA reads as TGTGCCAGCAGCTCACGACTGCTAGGCACAGATACGCAGTATTTT.

The gene calls are TRBV30 and TRBJ2-1, with D possibly matching TRBD2 (6 bases). V was trimmed by 5 bases and J by 10 bases, leaving 15 bases between them. The CDR3 length is 12 residues. Per germline, CDR1 GTSNPN and CDR2 SVGIG (reference sequence). The CDR3 sequence: CAWSASELEQFF. The CDR3 region has the DNA TGTGCCTGGTCGGCTAGCGAGCTGGAGCAGTTCTTC.

The chain joins TRBV5-1 to TRBJ1-5; TRBD1 agrees at 8 bases. Looked up from germline, CDR1 is SGHRS and CDR2 is YFSETQ. V shed 4 bases, J shed 6 bases, and the junction held 21 bases outside the gene matches. The CDR3 has 19 amino acids. The CDR3 loop reads CASSVCGQGGTFASQPQHF. In nucleotides, the CDR3 is TGCGCCAGCAGCGTATGTGGACAGGGCGGGACCTTTGCCAGTCAGCCCCAGCATTTT.

This chain connects TRBV7-2 to TRBJ1-2; TRBD1 aligns across 7 bases. Germline V CDR1 and CDR2: SGHTA, FQGNSA. V dropped 5 bases and J dropped 8; count of bases not matched to a gene: 17. This CDR3 comprises 16 residues. The CDR3: CASSPRQGLVIRGYTF. The CDR3 bases are TGTGCCAGCAGCCCGCGACAGGGTCTTGTAATTCGGGGCTACACCTTC.

The DNA for the CDR3 is TGTGCCTGGACCACAGGGCCTGGAAACACCATATATTTT. Protein sequence: CAWTTGPGNTIYF. J is TRBJ1-3 and V is TRBV30; perhaps TRBD1 as D (6 bases). V lost 4 bases and J 2 bases, leaving 9 bases between the germline ends. This CDR3 comprises 13 residues. The germline V gene has CDR1 GTSNPN and CDR2 SVGIG (reference sequence).

The chain is built from TRBV28 and TRBJ1-1; weak D call: TRBD1 (6 bases). Germline V gives CDR1 MDHEN, CDR2 SYDVKM. V lost 6 bases to trimming and J lost 1 base, with 12 bases between them. The CDR3 is 14 residues long. The CDR3 reads CASRPNRENTEAFF. The DNA for the CDR3 is TGTGCCAGCAGGCCTAACAGGGAGAACACTGAAGCTTTCTTT.

As DNA, the CDR3 is TGTGCCAGCAGCTCTCAAACCGGGACTGGGACCCAGTACTTC. Amino acids: CASSSQTGTGTQYF. The gene calls are TRBV7-2 and TRBJ2-5; D might be TRBD2 (6 bases). The V end lost 4 bases, the J end lost 7 bases, and 16 bases lay between the germline ends. The CDR3 runs 14 residues. The germline V gene encodes CDR1 SGHTA and CDR2 FQGNSA.

To note about this clone: Other nucleotide sequences from this sample produce the same CDR3. This chain uses TRBV19 with TRBJ2-2; a weak D match, TRBD1 (6 bases). From germline, CDR1 is LNHDA and CDR2 SQIVND (reference sequence). Trimming cost V 9 bases and J 5 bases, with 16 bases left between them. The CDR3 runs 14 residues. CDR3 amino acids: CASQITGWTGELFF. CDR3 nucleotides: TGTGCCAGCCAGATCACAGGGTGGACCGGGGAGCTGTTTTTT. Full variable domain (outside the CDR3, taken from reference TRBV19 and TRBJ2-2): DGGITQSPKYLFRKEGQNVTLSCEQNLNHDAMYWYRQDPGQGLRLIYYSQIVNDFQKGDIAEGYSVSREKKESFPLTVTSAQKNPTAFYLCASQITGWTGELFFGEGSRLTVL.

The chain joins TRBV9 to TRBJ2-1; the D is unclear. Germline V CDR1 and CDR2: SGDLS, YYNGEE. The germline V and J ends were trimmed by 0 bases and 10 bases, with 11 bases remaining between them. The CDR3 is 13 residues long. The CDR3 protein is CASSVGDLGEQFF. The CDR3 DNA reads as TGTGCCAGCAGCGTAGGTGACTTAGGAGAGCAGTTCTTC.

V is TRBV5-8 and J is TRBJ1-2; 11 nucleotides agree with TRBD1. Germline V lookup: CDR1 SGHTS, CDR2 YDEGEE. After removal of 5 bases from V and 4 bases from J, the junction contained 22 bases not matched to a gene. This CDR3 contains 20 residues. The CDR3 sequence: CASSRTLPEGQGGRGYGYTF. CDR3 sequence (DNA): TGTGCCAGCAGTCGGACCCTCCCGGAGGGACAGGGGGGAAGGGGCTATGGCTACACCTTC.

The V gene is TRBV6-5, the J gene TRBJ1-3; D possibly corresponds to TRBD1 (5 bases). Germline loops: CDR1 MNHEY, CDR2 SVGAGI. This CDR3 region has 14 residues. V lost 8 bases and J lost 1, with 12 bases in between. DNA of the CDR3: TGTGCCAGCCGTCTTGGGGGGTCTGGAAACACCATATATTTT. This codes for CASRLGGSGNTIYF.

The CDR3 nucleotides are TGTGCCAGCACCCTGGGGGGAACCCTTTATGGCTACACCTTC. Its translation is CASTLGGTLYGYTF. V gene TRBV9 combines with J gene TRBJ1-2; a weak D match, TRBD1 (5 bases). Trimming stripped 6 bases from V and 5 bases from J, with 17 bases between. The CDR3 totals 14 residues. The V gene's germline CDR1 is SGDLS and CDR2 YYNGEE.